This T cell receptor beta chain was obtained from a study of T cell responses to AZD1222 COVID-19 vaccine. On this clone: No antigen is known for it.

The repertoire was sequenced with immunoSEQ multiplex PCR; TCRdb's copy has only in-frame clones and lacks some. This table holds 95,000 to 150,000 clones, about nine tenths found once. Overall study findings and caveats: Baseline antibody screening turned up just six or seven seropositive AZD1222 recipients.

This TCR came from an adult in good health. The input for sequencing was peripheral blood, taken on day 0 of AZD1222 vaccination.

This chain's CDR3 is CASSRGGDNEKLFF. CDR3 nucleotide sequence: TGTGCCAGCAGCCGGGGGGGTGATAATGAAAAACTGTTTTTT. The rearrangement joins TRBV7-2 to TRBJ1-4; TRBD1 might be the D (5 bases). V was pared by 5 bases and J by 4 bases, with 11 bases between. CDR3 length: 14 amino acids. Germline CDR1 is SGHTA and CDR2 is FQGNSA.